Sequencing of this T cell receptor (beta chain) was carried out in a study of blood T cell repertoires in COVID-19. Turning to the study itself: Collection of acute and convalescent COVID-19 samples took place in the United States, Italy and Spain.

This clone appeared once. The V segment lost 6 bases and the J segment 8 bases; nucleotides outside the gene matches: 10. CDR3 length: 16 amino acids. Germline V gives CDR1 MNHEY, CDR2 SMNVEV (reference sequence). Per the original methods: Estimation of nucleated cell counts was performed using reference gene primer amplification. Sequencing was performed with immunoSEQ multiplex PCR; in TCRdb, only in-frame clones are kept and a portion is missing. Clonal size and the V and J genes are those of that table, whereas D and trimming came from the DNA. The data contain about 250,000 clones, about 90% of them singletons. Participants came from around 25 US areas, aged about 18 to 100 years. Each recovered donor of Cohort 3 presented with two negative PCRs, clearance, or symptom resolution.

The chain links TRBV27 to TRBJ2-1, with TRBD2 matching over 13 bases. The sequenced sample consisted of PBMCs or T cells enriched from blood (not recorded which). This TCR was sampled from a woman aged 18-29 years who had recovered from COVID-19. In DNA, the CDR3 is TGTGCCAGCAGCTCCCTGAGGACTAGCGGGAGTCATGAGCAGTTCTTC. Residues: CASSSLRTSGSHEQFF.